This T cell receptor (beta chain) was found in a study of cytomegalovirus exposure and HLA in healthy donors. In the study overall: Samples from HLA-typed donors yielded around 79 million unique TCRs in an early data release. Broader study findings: The study flagged some 170 TCR beta chains as cytomegalovirus-associated. Across HLA loci, a later analysis found differing TCR association rates, with DRB1 most and HLA-C fewest.

This PCR relied on a set of 60 Vbeta primers and 13 Jbeta primers. The method was immunoSEQ multiplex PCR; TCRdb's version includes in-frame clones alone and lacks a portion of them. Among more than 100,000 clones listed, 60% to 80% were seen once. This CDR3 region has 16 residues. Germline lookup yields CDR1 LGHNA and CDR2 YSLEER. J lost 9 bases, V lost 0 bases, and 7 bases had no gene match. About this clone itself: Its antigen remains unknown.

The chain combines TRBV4-3 with TRBJ1-6, with 8 bases fitting TRBD1. What was sequenced was PBMCs. The origin of this receptor is a male donor in good health and CMV-seronegative. CDR3 nucleotides: TGCGCCAGCAGCCAAGAGGTCACAGGGGGGCGTTCACCCCTCCACTTT. As protein: CASSQEVTGGRSPLHF.